This T cell receptor beta chain was obtained from a study of blood T cell repertoires in COVID-19. Study-wide context: Donors in the United States, Italy and Spain gave samples during acute or convalescent COVID-19.

In the authors' workflow: Estimation of nucleated cell counts relied on the amplification of reference gene primers. The protocol was immunoSEQ multiplex PCR, while the TCRdb copy is restricted to in-frame clones and leaves out a portion. V, J and clone size are those of that table, while D and trimming were read from the DNA. The data hold about 140,000 clones, with roughly 84% observed a single time. J lost 5 bases, V lost 9 bases, and 6 bases had no gene match. CDR1 KGHDR and CDR2 SFDVKD come from the germline V gene. This CDR3 region has 13 residues. The source is a human donor with acute or convalescent COVID-19. The donor label of this sample is uncertain. This chain uses TRBV24-1 with TRBJ2-5; 9 nucleotides agree with TRBD1. Sequences were obtained from peripheral blood. The CDR3 loop reads CATGRTGVETQYF. As DNA, the CDR3 is TGTGCCACCGGACGGACAGGGGTGGAGACCCAGTACTTC.